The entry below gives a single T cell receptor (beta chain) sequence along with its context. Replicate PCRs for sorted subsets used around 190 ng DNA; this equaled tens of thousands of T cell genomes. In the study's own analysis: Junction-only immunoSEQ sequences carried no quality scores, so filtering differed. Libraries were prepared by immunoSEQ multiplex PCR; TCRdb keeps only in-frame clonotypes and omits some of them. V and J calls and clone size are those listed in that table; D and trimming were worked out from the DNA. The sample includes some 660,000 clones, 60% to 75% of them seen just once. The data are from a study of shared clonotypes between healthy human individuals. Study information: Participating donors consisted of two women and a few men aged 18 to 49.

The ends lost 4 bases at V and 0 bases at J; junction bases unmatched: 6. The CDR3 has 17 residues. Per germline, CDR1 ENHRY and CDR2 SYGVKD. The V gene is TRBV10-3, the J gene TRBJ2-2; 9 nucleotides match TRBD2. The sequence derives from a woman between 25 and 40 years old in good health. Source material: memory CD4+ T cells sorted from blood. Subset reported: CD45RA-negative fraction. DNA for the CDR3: TGTGCCATCAGTGGGTCTAGCGGGGTTTCGAACACCGGGGAGCTGTTTTTT. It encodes CAISGSSGVSNTGELFF.